This T cell receptor beta chain was retrieved from a study of shared clonotypes between healthy human individuals. Study-wide points: Approximately 5.4% of naive CD4 clonotypes were common to a few donors. In general, naive subsets displayed greater estimated richness than memory subsets did. Compared with clonotypes that all four donors shared, non-shared clonotypes had lower generation probabilities.

This clone was observed a single time. Its antigen is unknown. Authors' data handling: ImmunoSEQ output lacked quality scores and full-length reads, limiting matched filtering. The assay was immunoSEQ multiplex PCR, and TCRdb's table has in-frame clones only and misses some. V and J calls plus clone size are reproduced from that table; the DNA served to infer D and trimming. The sample lists some 2,500,000 clones, less than 95% occurring once. The sequencing sample was made of naive CD4+ T cells from PBMCs. Indicated subset: CD45RA+ positively selected. The sequence came from a man younger than 30 in good health. Some clones in this sample may be carry-over from other donors' samples.

The CDR3 DNA reads TGCGCCAGCAGCCATGACAGCTCTGGGGCCAACGTCCTGACTTTC. Protein: CASSHDSSGANVLTF. The chain carries TRBV5-1 and TRBJ2-6; D is possibly TRBD1 (5 bases). The CDR3 spans 15 residues. V shed 4 bases and J shed 0 bases, with 8 bases lying between them. Germline values: CDR1 SGHRS, CDR2 YFSETQ. The variable domain in full, completed from reference TRBV5-1 and TRBJ2-6, reads KAGVTQTPRYLIKTRGQQVTLSCSPISGHRSVSWYQQTPGQGLQFLFEYFSETQRNKGNFPGRFSGRQFSNSRSEMNVSTLELGDSALYLCASSHDSSGANVLTFGAGSRLTVL.